Shown below are 23 T cell receptor beta chains from a single sample sequenced in a study of control samples from healthy donors and cancer patients. Profiling relied on immunoSEQ multiplex PCR, and the TCRdb table lists in-frame clones only, not all of them. The table has 150,000 to 200,000 clones, about 90% seen once. What was sequenced was blood. These receptors were collected from a man under 40 in good health.

The V gene is TRBV18, the J gene TRBJ1-1; no definite D call. The CDR3 extends over 17 amino acids. CDR1 is KGHSH, CDR2 LQKENI, per germline. The V end lost 6 bases, the J end lost 1 base, and 21 bases lay between the germline ends. The CDR3 spells CASSRSRTLSRNTEAFF. In nucleotides, the CDR3 is TGTGCCAGCTCGCGGAGCCGGACCCTCTCTCGGAACACTGAAGCTTTCTTT.

The DNA of the CDR3 is TGTGCCAGCAGCGGGGGGGGAGCTGGTGAGACCCAGTACTTC. Encoded protein: CASSGGGAGETQYF. J is TRBJ2-5 and V is TRBV2; TRBD2 matches at 8 bases. This CDR3 spans 14 amino acids. V lost 6 bases, J lost 5 bases, and 8 bases stayed unmatched. Germline V gene sequence: CDR1 SNHLY, CDR2 FYNNEI.

The chain joins TRBV19 to TRBJ1-5; a possible D gene is TRBD1 (5 bases). The V gene lost 4 bases and the J gene lost 6 bases, with 7 bases spanning the gap. In germline, CDR1 is LNHDA, CDR2 SQIVND (reference sequence). The CDR3 has 12 amino acids. CDR3 loop: CASSTRGQPQHF. The CDR3 DNA is TGTGCCAGTAGTACTAGGGGTCAGCCCCAGCATTTT.

CDR3 amino acids: CASSQDAFPSTDTQYF. DNA of the CDR3: TGCGCCAGCAGCCAAGATGCGTTCCCATCCACAGATACGCAGTATTTT. This sequence joins TRBV4-1 and TRBJ2-3; D remains ambiguous. Trimming took 0 bases from V and 2 from J, leaving 12 bases between them. The germline V gene encodes CDR1 MGHRA and CDR2 YSYEKL. This CDR3 comprises 16 residues.

This clone showed up just once. The CDR3 protein is CASSSDSNHYNEQFF. As DNA, the CDR3 is TGTGCCAGCAGCTCGGACAGTAACCACTACAATGAGCAGTTCTTC. The V call is TRBV6-5, the J call TRBJ2-1; D perhaps matches TRBD1 (6 bases). The germline V and J ends were trimmed by 6 bases and 3 bases, with 15 bases remaining between them. CDR1 is MNHEY, CDR2 SVGAGI, per germline. The CDR3 totals 15 residues.

V and J are TRBV28 and TRBJ1-2; no firm D call. The CDR3 totals 13 residues. V lost 6 bases to trimming and J lost 7 bases, with 15 bases between them. The germline V gene encodes CDR1 MDHEN and CDR2 SYDVKM. CDR3 loop: CASRRRERGGYTF. In DNA form, the CDR3 reads TGTGCCAGCAGACGACGGGAACGGGGTGGCTACACCTTC.

Turning to this clone: The sample contains more than one DNA sequence encoding this CDR3. J is TRBJ1-2 and V is TRBV10-3; D might be TRBD1 (5 bases). CDR1 and CDR2 (germline): ENHRY, SYGVKD. This CDR3 contains 12 residues. Trimming pared 10 bases from V and 6 bases from J, leaving 15 bases between. CDR3 residues: CASGQGGNGYTF. DNA of the CDR3: TGTGCCAGCGGGCAGGGCGGAAATGGCTACACCTTC.

The gene calls are TRBV7-3 and TRBJ2-5; 9 bases agree with TRBD2. The CDR3 is 13 residues long. The germline CDR1 and CDR2 sequences are SGHTA and FQGTGA. V lost 6 bases, J lost 5 bases, and 4 bases stayed unmatched. The CDR3 spells CASRAGGEETQYF. The DNA of the CDR3 is TGTGCCAGCAGGGCGGGGGGGGAGGAGACCCAGTACTTC.

This chain connects TRBV30 to TRBJ1-5, with 8 nucleotides matching TRBD1. The CDR3 totals 15 residues. Germline trimming cut 2 bases from V and 3 bases from J; bases unmatched to any gene: 6. CDR1 GTSNPN and CDR2 SVGIG come from the germline V gene (reference sequence). The CDR3, as DNA: TGTGCCTGGAGTTTCGGACAGGGAAACAATCAGCCCCAGCATTTT. Translating gives CAWSFGQGNNQPQHF.

The chain couples TRBV5-1 to TRBJ1-1; TRBD1 aligns across 10 bases. Trimming at V came to 1 base and at J to 0 bases, leaving 15 bases not matched to a gene. The CDR3 consists of 20 residues. The germline CDR1 and CDR2 sequences are SGHRS and YFSETQ. The CDR3 DNA is TGCGCCAGCAGCTTGACTGAATCGGGACAGGGGCCGTTTTTGAACACTGAAGCTTTCTTT. This translates into CASSLTESGQGPFLNTEAFF.

V gene TRBV20-1 combines with J gene TRBJ1-5; the D is unclear. CDR3 length: 11 residues. CDR1 and CDR2 from the germline V gene are DFQATT and SNEGSKA (reference sequence). Trimming stripped 4 bases from V and 5 bases from J, with 6 bases between. CDR3 nucleotide sequence: TGCAGTGCTAACAGAGATCAGCCCCAGCATTTT. Translated: CSANRDQPQHF.

This chain connects TRBV12-3 or TRBV12-4 to TRBJ1-3; D is uncertain. With 6 bases removed from V and 0 bases from J, the gap between germline ends came to 6 bases. The CDR3 loop spans 13 amino acids. Here the CDR3 DNA reads TGTGCCAGCAGGTCGGACTCTGGAAACACCATATATTTT. It codes for CASRSDSGNTIYF.

The rearrangement links TRBV18 to TRBJ2-2; D could derive from TRBD1 or TRBD2 (5 bases each). Per the germline V gene, CDR1 is KGHSH and CDR2 is LQKENI. V was cut by 2 bases and J by 5 bases, with 18 bases left in between. The CDR3 sequence is 17 residues long. The CDR3 is CASSPIPGPKRTGELFF. The CDR3 DNA follows: TGTGCCAGCTCACCAATCCCGGGGCCCAAACGTACCGGGGAGCTGTTTTTT. The full variable domain, completed using reference TRBV18 and TRBJ2-2, is NAGVMQNPRHLVRRRGQEARLRCSPMKGHSHVYWYRQLPEEGLKFMVYLQKENIIDESGMPKERFSAEFPKEGPSILRIQQVVRGDSAAYFCASSPIPGPKRTGELFFGEGSRLTVL.

The chain joins TRBV27 to TRBJ2-1; 8 positions match TRBD2. In germline, CDR1 is MNHEY, CDR2 SMNVEV (reference sequence). This CDR3 is 15 amino acids long. V dropped 6 bases and J dropped 8; count of bases not matched to a gene: 12. The CDR3 sequence is CASSSPDLAGYEQFF. CDR3 coding DNA: TGTGCCAGCAGCTCTCCCGACCTAGCGGGTTATGAGCAGTTCTTC.

This clone was recorded once. This chain links TRBV12-3 or TRBV12-4 with TRBJ1-5; D ambiguous. The CDR3 is made up of 13 amino acids. The germline V and J ends were trimmed by 4 bases and 1 base, with 5 bases remaining between them. For the CDR3, the DNA is TGTGCCAGCAGTTCCCTAAGCAATCAGCCCCAGCATTTT. Its translation is CASSSLSNQPQHF.

V and J are TRBV19 and TRBJ1-5, with a weak D call TRBD1 (5 bases). CDR1 is LNHDA and CDR2 is SQIVND in the germline V gene (reference sequence). The ends were cut back, 3 bases at V and 2 bases at J, with 11 bases in the middle. The length of the CDR3 is 15 residues. CDR3 sequence reads: CASSITGARNQPQHF. The CDR3 DNA follows: TGTGCCAGTAGTATCACCGGGGCCCGCAATCAGCCCCAGCATTTT. Supplemented by reference TRBV19 and TRBJ1-5, the full variable domain reads DGGITQSPKYLFRKEGQNVTLSCEQNLNHDAMYWYRQDPGQGLRLIYYSQIVNDFQKGDIAEGYSVSREKKESFPLTVTSAQKNPTAFYLCASSITGARNQPQHFGDGTRLSIL.

The CDR3 loop reads CASSSSGKLFF. The CDR3 region has the DNA TGTGCCAGCAGTTCCTCGGGGAAACTGTTTTTT. The genes are TRBV28 and TRBJ1-4; unclear D gene. The CDR3 sequence is 11 residues long. V dropped 4 bases and J dropped 11 bases, with 8 bases sitting between them. Germline V lookup: CDR1 MDHEN, CDR2 SYDVKM.

The V call is TRBV5-6, the J call TRBJ2-3, with D perhaps matching TRBD1 or TRBD2 (5 bases each). CDR3 size: 17 residues. Germline V lookup: CDR1 SGHDT, CDR2 YYEEEE. Trimming took off 4 bases at V and 1 base at J, with 19 bases between the two ends. The CDR3 DNA reads as TGTGCCAGCAGCCGGGACGGAATTCCAGCGGGCACAGATACGCAGTATTTT. As protein: CASSRDGIPAGTDTQYF.

In this sample, this clone turned up a few times. The chain employs TRBV7-2 and TRBJ2-7; D not certain. Deletions cut 1 base from V and 3 bases from J, with 4 bases between. This CDR3 is 12 amino acids long. Germline loops: CDR1 SGHTA, CDR2 FQGNSA. Here the CDR3 reads CASSLGDYEQYF. CDR3 DNA sequence: TGTGCCAGCAGCTTAGGGGACTACGAGCAGTACTTC.

This chain links TRBV3-1 (or the pseudogene TRBV3-2) with TRBJ1-3; D is ambiguous. Trimming took off 0 bases at V and 0 bases at J, with 6 bases between the two ends. CDR1 and CDR2 from the germline V gene are LGHDT and YNNKEL (reference sequence). This CDR3 is 15 amino acids long. The CDR3, as DNA: TGTGCCAGCAGCCAAGATATGAACTCTGGAAACACCATATATTTT. Protein sequence: CASSQDMNSGNTIYF.

This clone occurred many times. The rearrangement uses TRBV2 and TRBJ2-1; D might be TRBD2 (5 bases). Trimming shortened V by 7 bases and J by 2 bases, and 12 bases separated the two germline ends. The length of the CDR3 is 14 residues. Per the germline V gene, CDR1 is SNHLY and CDR2 is FYNNEI. CDR3 DNA: TGTGCCAGCATGCCCCGGGAAACCTACAATGAGCAGTTCTTC. Translated, it gives CASMPRETYNEQFF.

The V and J genes are TRBV7-3 and TRBJ2-5; D gene unclear. Looked up from germline, CDR1 is SGHTA and CDR2 is FQGTGA. Trimming took off 1 base at V and 4 bases at J, with 10 bases between the two ends. CDR3 length equals 14 residues. The CDR3 nucleotides read TGTGCCAGCAGCTTAAACGGGTTCACAGAGACCCAGTACTTC. Residues: CASSLNGFTETQYF. Looking up the rest from reference TRBV7-3 and TRBJ2-5 gives the full variable domain: GAGVSQTPSNKVTEKGKYVELRCDPISGHTALYWYRQSLGQGPEFLIYFQGTGAADDSGLPNDRFFAVRPEGSVSTLKIQRTERGDSAVYLCASSLNGFTETQYFGPGTRLLVL.

The V gene is TRBV9, the J gene TRBJ2-5; 13 bases fit TRBD2. The CDR3 is made up of 16 amino acids. V lost 0 bases and J lost 5; bases outside the gene matches: 4. The germline V gene encodes CDR1 SGDLS and CDR2 YYNGEE. The CDR3 DNA is TGTGCCAGCAGCGTAGGGACTAGCGGGGGAGTGGAGACCCAGTACTTC. Protein product: CASSVGTSGGVETQYF.